This T cell receptor beta chain was captured by sequencing in a study of regulatory T cells in long-lasting Graves disease. Relying on iRepertoire HTBI primers and Arm-PCR of CDR3 regions, the team built TCR beta libraries. MiXCR, applied by TCRdb to the multiplex PCR reads, yields one record per CDR3 protein. The table has about 220,000 distinct CDR3 sequences, approximately 18% seen once. V gave up 6 bases and J gave up 5 bases; unmatched junction bases: 9. Germline-derived CDR1 and CDR2 are LGHDT and YNNKEL (reference sequence). CDR3 length: 16 amino acids. As for time point: newly diagnosed GD, antithyroid drugs for less than 3 months. TCR sequences were obtained from RNA taken from PBMCs. Separately, the same data were catalogued under a study of T cells in Graves' hyperthyroidism and ophthalmopathy. According to that study: Most clonotypes expanded in thyroid above 0.001 were likewise present in blood.

The clonotype originates from a young woman with Graves disease. The chain recombines TRBV3-1 with TRBJ2-2; 10 nucleotides line up with TRBD1. Sequenced material: peripheral blood mononuclear cells (PBMCs), taken at new diagnosis, from a patient treated with antithyroid drugs. CDR3 in DNA: TGTGCCAGCAGGGCTCCCGGGACAGGGGTTACCGGGGAGCTGTTTTTT. Protein: CASRAPGTGVTGELFF.